The rows below give T cell receptor beta chains drawn from one sample of a study of T cells after yellow fever vaccination. A single record per CDR3 protein comes from TCRdb applying MiXCR to the 5' RACE reads. The table shows 500,000 to 650,000 distinct CDR3 sequences, with more than 9% occurring only once. Sequencing used PBMCs, obtained on the day of the yellow fever booster vaccination. The source of these receptors is a man aged 25 to 40 who received the YFV17D yellow fever vaccine. Each CDR3 is given with its conserved first and last residue. A D gene is named only where the DNA matches it firmly.

TRBV9	TRBJ2-3	TRBD2	CASSDGTRTQYF
TRBV5-5	TRBJ2-1	TRBD1	CASSPRQGWNEQFF
TRBV20-1	TRBJ1-1	NA	CSARDDRWATEAFF
TRBV29-1	TRBJ2-3	TRBD2	CSVTSGRGDTQYF
TRBV29-1	TRBJ2-7	NA	CSVALGGSYEQYF
TRBV4-2	TRBJ1-6	NA	CASSQGGAYNSPLHF
TRBV28	TRBJ2-1	NA	CASSFLVGEQFF
TRBV20-1	TRBJ1-2	TRBD1	CSARDWTGPNYGYTF
TRBV12-3/TRBV12-4	TRBJ2-7	NA	CASRDSYSYEQYF
TRBV30	TRBJ2-5	NA	CAWSVGIQETQYF
TRBV20-1	TRBJ2-3	TRBD1	CSARAPGQRTDTQYF
TRBV9	TRBJ2-5	NA	CASSVDKDYQETQYF
TRBV7-2	TRBJ1-2	NA	CASSPRAGDYGYTF
TRBV20-1	TRBJ2-1	NA	CSASRNEQFF
TRBV2	TRBJ1-2	TRBD1	CASSETGRGGYTF
TRBV18	TRBJ2-3	NA	CASSPPAPAADTQYF
TRBV7-2	TRBJ2-1	NA	CASSLRVGRIPGEQFF
TRBV7-2	TRBJ2-3	NA	CASSLDRDGRDTQYF
TRBV4-3	TRBJ2-2	TRBD2	CASRGSGIAGELFF
TRBV10-3	TRBJ2-7	TRBD1	CAISPGQGITEQYF
TRBV7-2	TRBJ1-2	NA	CASSLDDNYGYTF
TRBV20-1	TRBJ1-6	NA	CSARWGGSGNSPLHF
TRBV5-1	TRBJ2-3	NA	CASSLDYKVWDTDTQYF
TRBV12-3/TRBV12-4	TRBJ2-5	NA	CASSTSAGRETQYF
TRBV12-3/TRBV12-4	TRBJ2-7	TRBD1	CASQQGTYEQYF
TRBV7-2	TRBJ2-1	NA	CASSGTYNEQFF
TRBV24-1	TRBJ2-3	NA	CATSDDKDTQYF
TRBV6-2/TRBV6-3	TRBJ2-6	NA	CASRRGAGANVLTF
TRBV18	TRBJ2-1	NA	CASSPPLPVEQFF
TRBV11-3	TRBJ2-7	NA	CASSLGAGSEEQYF
TRBV5-1	TRBJ2-1	NA	CASSLILRRSYNEQFF
TRBV7-2	TRBJ2-3	TRBD2	CASSAKAGGAPDTQYF
TRBV7-3	TRBJ2-1	NA	CASSLSGWKNNEQFF
TRBV29-1	TRBJ2-2	NA	CSVRDTNTGELFF
TRBV7-2	TRBJ1-3	NA	CASSVARIPGNTIYF
TRBV6-1	TRBJ2-2	NA	CASRQLATGELFF
TRBV20-1	TRBJ2-2	NA	CSARSSTGGSANTGELFF
TRBV28	TRBJ2-5	TRBD1	CASSSHTPGQGLSKETQYF
TRBV25-1	TRBJ2-7	NA	CASSSSGKSSYEQYF
TRBV5-1	TRBJ2-3	TRBD1	CASSTGQGPDTQYF
TRBV11-2	TRBJ2-7	NA	CASSALGGGDEQYF
TRBV20-1	TRBJ1-2	NA	CSARTAGTYGYTF
TRBV7-9	TRBJ2-5	TRBD2	CASSLTSWYQETQYF
TRBV6-5	TRBJ2-3	NA	CASSYGAGLNVDTQYF
TRBV3-1	TRBJ2-7	TRBD2	CASSRRGDSAYEQYF
TRBV12-3/TRBV12-4	TRBJ2-1	TRBD2	CASSFRASGRASSYNEQFF
TRBV27	TRBJ1-4	NA	CASSLGGKYEKLFF
TRBV6-2/TRBV6-3	TRBJ2-2	TRBD2	CASSFSASGMNTGELFF
TRBV7-2	TRBJ2-1	NA	CASSSSGRANEQFF
TRBV29-1	TRBJ2-3	TRBD2	CSGTSSGTDTQYF